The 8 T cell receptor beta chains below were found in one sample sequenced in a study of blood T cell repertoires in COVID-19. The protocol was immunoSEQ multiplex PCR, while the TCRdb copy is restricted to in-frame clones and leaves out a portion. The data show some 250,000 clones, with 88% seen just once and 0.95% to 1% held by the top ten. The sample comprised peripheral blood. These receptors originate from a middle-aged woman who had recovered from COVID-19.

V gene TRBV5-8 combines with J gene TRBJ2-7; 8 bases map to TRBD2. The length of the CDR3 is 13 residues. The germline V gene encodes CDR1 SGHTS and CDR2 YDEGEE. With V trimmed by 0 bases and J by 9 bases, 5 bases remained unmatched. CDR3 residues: CASSLVLAGVQYF. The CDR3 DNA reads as TGTGCCAGCAGCTTGGTCCTAGCGGGTGTGCAGTACTTC.

The CDR3 reads CASSLGQPTFSGNTIYF. Here the CDR3 DNA reads TGTGCCAGCAGCCTGGGACAGCCGACCTTCTCTGGAAACACCATATATTTT. V gene TRBV7-9 combines with J gene TRBJ1-3; 7 positions match TRBD1. This CDR3 region has 17 residues. Per germline, CDR1 SEHNR and CDR2 FQNEAQ (reference sequence). The trim removed 5 bases at V and 0 bases at J, leaving 10 bases unmatched.

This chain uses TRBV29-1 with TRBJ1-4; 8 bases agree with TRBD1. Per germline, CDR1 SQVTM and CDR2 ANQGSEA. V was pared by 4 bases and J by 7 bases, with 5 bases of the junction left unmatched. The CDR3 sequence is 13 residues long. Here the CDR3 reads CSVGTGWGEKLFF. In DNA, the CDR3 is TGCAGCGTTGGGACAGGGTGGGGTGAAAAACTGTTTTTT. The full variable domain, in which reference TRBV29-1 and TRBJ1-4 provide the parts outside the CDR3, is SAVISQKPSRDICQRGTSLTIQCQVDSQVTMMFWYRQQPGQSLTLIATANQGSEATYESGFVIDKFPISRPNLTFSTLTVSNMSPEDSSIYLCSVGTGWGEKLFFGSGTQLSVL.

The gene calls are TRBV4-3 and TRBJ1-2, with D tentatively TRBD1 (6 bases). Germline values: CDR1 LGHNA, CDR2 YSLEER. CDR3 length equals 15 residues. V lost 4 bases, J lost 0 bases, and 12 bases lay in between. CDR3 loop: CASSRGRGANYGYTF. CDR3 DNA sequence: TGCGCCAGCAGCCGCGGCAGGGGAGCTAACTATGGCTACACCTTC.

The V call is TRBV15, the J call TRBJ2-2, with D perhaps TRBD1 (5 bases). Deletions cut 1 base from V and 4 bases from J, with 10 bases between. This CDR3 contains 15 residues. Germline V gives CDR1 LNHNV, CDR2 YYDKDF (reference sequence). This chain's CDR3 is CATSRGGGATGELFF. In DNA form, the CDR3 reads TGTGCCACCAGCAGAGGGGGCGGCGCCACCGGGGAGCTGTTTTTT.

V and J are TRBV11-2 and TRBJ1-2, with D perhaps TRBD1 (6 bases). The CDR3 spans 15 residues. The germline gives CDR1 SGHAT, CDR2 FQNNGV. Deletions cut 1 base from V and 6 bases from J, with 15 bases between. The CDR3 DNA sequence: TGTGCCAGCAGCTTAGCGGTGGGGGCCTGGAATGGCTACACCTTC. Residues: CASSLAVGAWNGYTF.

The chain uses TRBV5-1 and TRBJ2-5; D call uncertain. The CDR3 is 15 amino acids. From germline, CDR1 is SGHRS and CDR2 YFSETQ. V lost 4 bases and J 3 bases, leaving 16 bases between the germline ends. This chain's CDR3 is CASSLVWSKEETQYF. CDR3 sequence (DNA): TGCGCCAGCAGCCTCGTTTGGAGCAAAGAAGAGACCCAGTACTTC.

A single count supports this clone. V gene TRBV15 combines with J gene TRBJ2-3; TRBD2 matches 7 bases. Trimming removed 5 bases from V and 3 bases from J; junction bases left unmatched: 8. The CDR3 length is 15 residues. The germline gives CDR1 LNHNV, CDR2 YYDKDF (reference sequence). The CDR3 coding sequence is TGTGCCACCAGCCCCCGGGGCGGGAGTACAGATACGCAGTATTTT. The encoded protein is CATSPRGGSTDTQYF.